Listed below are T cell receptor beta chains from one sample, sequenced in a study of T cell responses to AZD1222 COVID-19 vaccine. Sequenced by immunoSEQ multiplex PCR; TCRdb stores in-frame clones only, minus some. The repertoire holds around 130,000 clones, with over 75% as singletons. The sample here was peripheral blood, taken 28 days after the second AZD1222 dose. Receptor source: an adult who received the AZD1222 COVID-19 vaccine. The CDR3 runs from the conserved cysteine through the conserved F or W. Each record gives: clone size, CDR3 length, D gene, J gene, V gene, CDR3 DNA, CDR3 protein. D genes are given only for firm matches. Clone size appears in some rows only: once, few, many, or a class for an expanded clone.

clone size: NA; CDR3 length: 13; D gene: NA; J gene: TRBJ2-7; V gene: TRBV7-3; CDR3 DNA: TGTGCCAGCAGCAAAGAGACAGACTACGAGCAGTACTTC; CDR3 protein: CASSKETDYEQYF
clone size: NA; CDR3 length: 14; D gene: TRBD1; J gene: TRBJ1-4; V gene: TRBV5-4; CDR3 DNA: TGTGCCAGCAGCACTACAGGGGCTAATGAAAAACTGTTTTTT; CDR3 protein: CASSTTGANEKLFF
clone size: NA; CDR3 length: 14; D gene: TRBD1; J gene: TRBJ1-2; V gene: TRBV6-5; CDR3 DNA: TGTGCCAGCAGCCTCAGGACAGGCCTTTATGGCTACACCTTC; CDR3 protein: CASSLRTGLYGYTF
clone size: NA; CDR3 length: 15; D gene: TRBD2; J gene: TRBJ2-7; V gene: TRBV5-6; CDR3 DNA: TGTGCCAGCAGCATCCGGACTAGCGGGAGTTACGAGCAGTACTTC; CDR3 protein: CASSIRTSGSYEQYF
clone size: NA; CDR3 length: 13; D gene: NA; J gene: TRBJ1-5; V gene: TRBV11-2; CDR3 DNA: TGTGCCAGCAGACGGGCCCCAGGTCAGCCCCAGCATTTT; CDR3 protein: CASRRAPGQPQHF
clone size: NA; CDR3 length: 14; D gene: TRBD1; J gene: TRBJ1-1; V gene: TRBV19; CDR3 DNA: TGTGCCAGTAGTGTGGGACAGGACTACACTGAAGCTTTCTTT; CDR3 protein: CASSVGQDYTEAFF
clone size: NA; CDR3 length: 14; D gene: NA; J gene: TRBJ1-6; V gene: TRBV28; CDR3 DNA: TGTGCCAGCAACCCCCCGGGAGCAAATTCACCCCTCCACTTT; CDR3 protein: CASNPPGANSPLHF
clone size: NA; CDR3 length: 18; D gene: TRBD1; J gene: TRBJ2-4; V gene: TRBV6-2/TRBV6-3; CDR3 DNA: TGTGCCAGCAGTTACCCGGGACAGGGGGCGCTGAGCAAAAACATTCAGTACTTC; CDR3 protein: CASSYPGQGALSKNIQYF
clone size: NA; CDR3 length: 14; D gene: TRBD1; J gene: TRBJ2-5; V gene: TRBV11-3; CDR3 DNA: TGTGCCAGCAGCTTCACGGACAGGGGAGGGACCCAGTACTTC; CDR3 protein: CASSFTDRGGTQYF
clone size: NA; CDR3 length: 12; D gene: NA; J gene: TRBJ2-7; V gene: TRBV24-1; CDR3 DNA: TGTGCCACCGCGGACAGAACCTACGAGCAGTACTTC; CDR3 protein: CATADRTYEQYF
clone size: NA; CDR3 length: 15; D gene: NA; J gene: TRBJ1-5; V gene: TRBV27; CDR3 DNA: TGTGCCAGCAGTTATGGTGTTGAAAGCAATCAGCCCCAGCATTTT; CDR3 protein: CASSYGVESNQPQHF
clone size: NA; CDR3 length: 13; D gene: NA; J gene: TRBJ1-5; V gene: TRBV12-3/TRBV12-4; CDR3 DNA: TGTGCCAGCAGTTGGGGGGGCAATCAGCCCCAGCATTTT; CDR3 protein: CASSWGGNQPQHF
clone size: NA; CDR3 length: 14; D gene: NA; J gene: TRBJ2-2; V gene: TRBV7-8; CDR3 DNA: TGTGCCAGCAGCTCCGGGCCTACGGGGCGGGAGCTGTTTTTT; CDR3 protein: CASSSGPTGRELFF
clone size: NA; CDR3 length: 12; D gene: TRBD1; J gene: TRBJ1-1; V gene: TRBV6-5; CDR3 DNA: TGTGCCAGCAGTTACTCGGGACAGGAAGCTTTCTTT; CDR3 protein: CASSYSGQEAFF
clone size: few; CDR3 length: 14; D gene: NA; J gene: TRBJ2-7; V gene: TRBV19; CDR3 DNA: TGTGCCAGTAATACGGGACTGACCCACTACGAGCAGTACTTC; CDR3 protein: CASNTGLTHYEQYF
clone size: NA; CDR3 length: 16; D gene: NA; J gene: TRBJ2-1; V gene: TRBV14; CDR3 DNA: TGTGCCAGCAGCCAAGATCCGGGGGAACAGGACAATGAGCAGTTCTTC; CDR3 protein: CASSQDPGEQDNEQFF
clone size: NA; CDR3 length: 12; D gene: NA; J gene: TRBJ1-5; V gene: TRBV7-9; CDR3 DNA: TGTGCCAGCAGCTTAGAGCCGGAGCCCCAGCATTTT; CDR3 protein: CASSLEPEPQHF
clone size: NA; CDR3 length: 15; D gene: NA; J gene: TRBJ2-6; V gene: TRBV13; CDR3 DNA: TGTGCCAGCAGCTTAGTCGGGTCCGGGGCCAACGTCCTGACTTTC; CDR3 protein: CASSLVGSGANVLTF
clone size: NA; CDR3 length: 13; D gene: NA; J gene: TRBJ1-1; V gene: TRBV30; CDR3 DNA: TGTGCCTGGAGTGTGATACGGTACACTGAAGCTTTCTTT; CDR3 protein: CAWSVIRYTEAFF
clone size: NA; CDR3 length: 14; D gene: NA; J gene: TRBJ2-2; V gene: TRBV10-1; CDR3 DNA: TGCGCCAGCAGTGAACAGATTTACACCGGGGAGCTGTTTTTT; CDR3 protein: CASSEQIYTGELFF
clone size: once; CDR3 length: 14; D gene: NA; J gene: TRBJ2-2; V gene: TRBV18; CDR3 DNA: TGTGCCAGCTCCCTTAGGACAGACACCGGGGAGCTGTTTTTT; CDR3 protein: CASSLRTDTGELFF
clone size: NA; CDR3 length: 15; D gene: NA; J gene: TRBJ2-2; V gene: TRBV6-2/TRBV6-3; CDR3 DNA: TGTGCCAGCAGCCCCCGGGACCAGAACACCGGGGAGCTGTTTTTT; CDR3 protein: CASSPRDQNTGELFF
clone size: NA; CDR3 length: 15; D gene: TRBD2; J gene: TRBJ2-7; V gene: TRBV28; CDR3 DNA: TGTGCCAGCAGGTCGGCCGGGACTACCTCCTACGAGCAGTACTTC; CDR3 protein: CASRSAGTTSYEQYF
clone size: NA; CDR3 length: 14; D gene: NA; J gene: TRBJ1-2; V gene: TRBV19; CDR3 DNA: TGTGCCAGTAGTATAGACGGGGATAACTATGGCTACACCTTC; CDR3 protein: CASSIDGDNYGYTF
clone size: NA; CDR3 length: 15; D gene: NA; J gene: TRBJ2-7; V gene: TRBV6-2/TRBV6-3; CDR3 DNA: TGTGCCAGCAGTTACGGGGGGTGGGTCTCCTACGAGCAGTACTTC; CDR3 protein: CASSYGGWVSYEQYF
clone size: NA; CDR3 length: 16; D gene: NA; J gene: TRBJ1-3; V gene: TRBV18; CDR3 DNA: TGTGCCAGCTCACCGAATGGACCAAGCTCTGGAAACACCATATATTTT; CDR3 protein: CASSPNGPSSGNTIYF
clone size: NA; CDR3 length: 17; D gene: NA; J gene: TRBJ1-3; V gene: TRBV5-1; CDR3 DNA: TGCGCCAGCAGTCAGCAGGGGCCTCCTTTCTCTGGAAACACCATATATTTT; CDR3 protein: CASSQQGPPFSGNTIYF
clone size: once; CDR3 length: 14; D gene: NA; J gene: TRBJ1-3; V gene: TRBV4-1; CDR3 DNA: TGCGCCAGCAGCCAAACAGGACCTGGAAACACCATATATTTT; CDR3 protein: CASSQTGPGNTIYF
clone size: NA; CDR3 length: 13; D gene: NA; J gene: TRBJ2-5; V gene: TRBV5-1; CDR3 DNA: TGCGCCAGCAGCTTGGGAGGACAAGAGACCCAGTACTTC; CDR3 protein: CASSLGGQETQYF
clone size: NA; CDR3 length: 13; D gene: NA; J gene: TRBJ2-7; V gene: TRBV5-1; CDR3 DNA: TGCGCCAGCAGGCAGGGTTCCGCCTACGAGCAGTACTTC; CDR3 protein: CASRQGSAYEQYF
clone size: NA; CDR3 length: 15; D gene: NA; J gene: TRBJ1-5; V gene: TRBV3-1/TRBV3-2; CDR3 DNA: TGTGCCAGCAGCCAAGGGGTGGCAGGGGATCAGCCCCAGCATTTT; CDR3 protein: CASSQGVAGDQPQHF
clone size: NA; CDR3 length: 14; D gene: NA; J gene: TRBJ2-2; V gene: TRBV20-1; CDR3 DNA: TGCAGTGCTAGTTCCGTTCTCGGGACCGGGGAGCTGTTTTTT; CDR3 protein: CSASSVLGTGELFF
clone size: NA; CDR3 length: 16; D gene: NA; J gene: TRBJ1-1; V gene: TRBV18; CDR3 DNA: TGTGCCAGCTCACCACCCGGCGGACGGCTGAACACTGAAGCTTTCTTT; CDR3 protein: CASSPPGGRLNTEAFF
clone size: NA; CDR3 length: 15; D gene: TRBD1; J gene: TRBJ2-5; V gene: TRBV2; CDR3 DNA: TGTGCCAGCAGTGGGAGGACAGGGGCAGCGGAGACCCAGTACTTC; CDR3 protein: CASSGRTGAAETQYF
clone size: NA; CDR3 length: 12; D gene: NA; J gene: TRBJ1-1; V gene: TRBV12-3/TRBV12-4; CDR3 DNA: TGTGCCAGCAGTCTAAGGGACACTGAAGCTTTCTTT; CDR3 protein: CASSLRDTEAFF
clone size: NA; CDR3 length: 15; D gene: NA; J gene: TRBJ2-1; V gene: TRBV9; CDR3 DNA: TGTGCCAGCAGCCCCAGGGGAAACTCCTACAATGAGCAGTTCTTC; CDR3 protein: CASSPRGNSYNEQFF
clone size: NA; CDR3 length: 15; D gene: NA; J gene: TRBJ2-3; V gene: TRBV6-5; CDR3 DNA: TGTGCCAGCAGTTACGACAGTCTAACGCCAGATACGCAGTATTTT; CDR3 protein: CASSYDSLTPDTQYF
clone size: NA; CDR3 length: 15; D gene: NA; J gene: TRBJ2-3; V gene: TRBV7-2; CDR3 DNA: TGTGCCAGCAGCTTACCGCCAGGGGGCACAGATACGCAGTATTTT; CDR3 protein: CASSLPPGGTDTQYF
clone size: NA; CDR3 length: 12; D gene: NA; J gene: TRBJ2-1; V gene: TRBV10-2; CDR3 DNA: TGCGCCAGCAGGCAGGGAGACAATGAGCAGTTCTTC; CDR3 protein: CASRQGDNEQFF
clone size: NA; CDR3 length: 15; D gene: NA; J gene: TRBJ1-6; V gene: TRBV7-3; CDR3 DNA: TGTGCCAGCAGCTTAGGGCCATCGGCAAATTCACCCCTCCACTTT; CDR3 protein: CASSLGPSANSPLHF
clone size: NA; CDR3 length: 18; D gene: NA; J gene: TRBJ1-6; V gene: TRBV4-1; CDR3 DNA: TGCGCCAGCAGCCAAGAATGGCCATTCGAACTCAATAATTCACCCCTCCACTTT; CDR3 protein: CASSQEWPFELNNSPLHF
clone size: NA; CDR3 length: 15; D gene: NA; J gene: TRBJ2-7; V gene: TRBV5-1; CDR3 DNA: TGCGCCAGCAGCCATACAGATACAGGATTTTACGAGCAGTACTTC; CDR3 protein: CASSHTDTGFYEQYF